Sequencing of this T cell receptor (beta chain) was carried out in a study of naive and memory T cell subsets. Findings of the study overall: Naive and memory subsets had different power law exponents for TCR abundance. Over 95% of naive TCR sequences appeared only once after error correction, unlike memory subsets.

Overnight CMV lysate stimulation of fresh PBMCs defined donor CMV status by CD4+ IFNgamma. Cells stained for CD3, CD4, CD8, CD45RA, CD27 and viability were sorted into four CD45RA/CD27 subsets. The CDR3 extends over 15 amino acids. Germline V gives CDR1 SNHLY, CDR2 FYNNEI. The V gene end was trimmed by 8 bases and the J gene end by 6 bases; junction bases not matched to a gene: 7. With regard to this clonotype: Its matching antigen is unknown.

Two oligonucleotides, mixed equimolar, formed the beta constant-region primer covering TRBC1 and TRBC2. TCRdb reprocessed the UMI-ligation and nested PCR reads with MiXCR, giving one entry per CDR3 protein. The data hold around 160,000 distinct CDR3 sequences, with 17% observed a single time. The source of this sequence is a human donor in good health. Sequenced: naive CD4+ T cells from blood. V is TRBV2 and J is TRBJ2-2; 12 bases are a match to TRBD2. CDR3 in amino acids: CASRVLAGGAGELFF. CDR3 sequence (DNA): TGTGCCAGCCGGGTACTAGCGGGAGGTGCCGGGGAGCTGTTTTTT.